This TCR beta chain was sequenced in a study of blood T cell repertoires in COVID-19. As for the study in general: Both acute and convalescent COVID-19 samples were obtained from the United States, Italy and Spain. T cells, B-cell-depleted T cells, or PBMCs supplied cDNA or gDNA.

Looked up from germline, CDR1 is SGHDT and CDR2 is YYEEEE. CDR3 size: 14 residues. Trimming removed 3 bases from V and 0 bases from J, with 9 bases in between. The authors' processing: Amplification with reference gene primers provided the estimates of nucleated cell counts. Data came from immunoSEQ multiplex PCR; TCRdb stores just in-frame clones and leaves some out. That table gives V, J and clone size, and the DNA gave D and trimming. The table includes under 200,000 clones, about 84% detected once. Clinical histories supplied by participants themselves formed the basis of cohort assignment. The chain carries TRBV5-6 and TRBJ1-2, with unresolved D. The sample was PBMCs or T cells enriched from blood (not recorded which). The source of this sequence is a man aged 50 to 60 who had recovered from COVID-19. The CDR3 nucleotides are TGTGCCAGCAGCTGGATCCTAGCTAACTATGGCTACACCTTC. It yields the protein CASSWILANYGYTF.